These 14 T cell receptor beta chains were all obtained from the same sample, sequenced in a study of PD-1 blockade in mismatch repair-deficient tumors (dated by TCRdb to 2016 to 2017). The sample's time point label, decoded: roughly 11-day in vitro stimulation with candidate neoantigen peptide 7. The library was generated by the immunoSEQ multiplex PCR assay. This immuneACCESS table, as held by TCRdb, lists in-frame sequences with V and J called but not all clones. Of the missing ones, under half trace to an unresolved V gene in checked studies; the others have no known cause. The sample includes approximately 10,000 clones, with over 75% observed a single time. The ten largest account for roughly 12% of the sample. Their antigens remain unidentified. This specimen was cells cultured in vitro, taken from a patient treated with pembrolizumab. These TCRs come from an adult with mismatch repair-deficient cancer.

The chain recombines TRBV4-2 with TRBJ2-7; the match to TRBD2 covers 10 bases. The V gene's germline CDR1 is LGHNA and CDR2 YNFKEQ. With 1 base clipped from V and 3 bases from J, the junction kept 15 bases outside the gene matches. CDR3 length: 19 amino acids. The CDR3 nucleotides read TGTGCCAGCAGCCAAGTAGTTCCTAGCGGGAGTTGGGTGGGCTACGAGCAGTACTTC. It encodes CASSQVVPSGSWVGYEQYF.

The chain recombines TRBV9 with TRBJ2-1; 12 bases line up with TRBD1. The CDR3 contains 17 residues. J lost 7 bases, V lost 0 bases, and 8 bases had no gene match. The germline V gene has CDR1 SGDLS and CDR2 YYNGEE. The CDR3 loop reads CASSVGIGTGGANEQFF. The CDR3 bases are TGTGCCAGCAGCGTAGGTATTGGGACAGGGGGCGCGAATGAGCAGTTCTTC. Full variable domain (rest looked up from reference TRBV9 and TRBJ2-1): DSGVTQTPKHLITATGQRVTLRCSPRSGDLSVYWYQQSLDQGLQFLIQYYNGEERAKGNILERFSAQQFPDLHSELNLSSLELGDSALYFCASSVGIGTGGANEQFFGPGTRLTVL.

The chain links TRBV5-1 to TRBJ2-1; TRBD2 agrees at 11 bases. The CDR3 runs to 16 residues. Per the germline V gene, CDR1 is SGHRS and CDR2 is YFSETQ. After removal of 2 bases from V and 5 bases from J, the junction contained 6 bases not matched to a gene. CDR3: CASSFTSGRKDNEQFF. The CDR3 nucleotides are TGCGCCAGCAGCTTTACTAGCGGGAGAAAGGACAATGAGCAGTTCTTC.

J is TRBJ2-2 and V is TRBV21-1; the table assigns TRBD2, which was not confirmed against the DNA. TRBV21-1 has pseudogene status. The CDR3 runs 16 residues. CDR3: CASSKAPWRNTGELFF. The DNA for the CDR3 is TGTGCCAGCAGCAAAGCTCCGTGGAGGAACACCGGGGAGCTGTTTTTT.

CDR3 nucleotide sequence: TGTGCCAGCAGCAGACCGGGTGAAGCTTTCTTT. Translation: CASSRPGEAFF. The chain links TRBV28 to TRBJ1-1; D remains unclear. The CDR3 totals 11 residues. With 6 bases removed from V and 7 bases from J, the gap between germline ends came to 9 bases. Germline lookup yields CDR1 MDHEN and CDR2 SYDVKM. The full variable domain, with the rest looked up from reference TRBV28 and TRBJ1-1, is DVKVTQSSRYLVKRTGEKVFLECVQDMDHENMFWYRQDPGLGLRLIYFSYDVKMKEKGDIPEGYSVSREKKERFSLILESASTNQTSMYLCASSRPGEAFFGQGTRLTVV.

CDR3 sequence reads: CASSQGRGRGSYGYTF. DNA of the CDR3: TGTGCCAGCAGCCAAGGCAGGGGGCGCGGTAGCTATGGCTACACCTTC. This sequence joins TRBV4-2 and TRBJ1-2, with TRBD1 identical over 8 bases. This CDR3 has 16 residues. V lost 1 base to trimming and J lost 4 bases; unmatched junction nucleotides: 8. Germline V CDR1 and CDR2: LGHNA, YNFKEQ.

J is TRBJ1-1 and V is TRBV5-1; D ambiguous. The CDR3 runs to 14 residues. V lost 0 bases, J lost 1 base, and 7 bases lay in between. Looked up from germline, CDR1 is SGHRS and CDR2 is YFSETQ. The CDR3 sequence is CASSLGQPNTEAFF. In nucleotides, the CDR3 is TGCGCCAGCAGCTTGGGACAACCGAACACTGAAGCTTTCTTT.

The CDR3 coding sequence is TGTGCCTGGAACCGACAGGGGAGCCCTCAGCCCCAGCATTTT. This translates into CAWNRQGSPQPQHF. The J gene is TRBJ1-5, the V gene TRBV30; 8 positions agree with TRBD1. With 4 bases clipped from V and 6 bases from J, the junction kept 8 bases outside the gene matches. The CDR3 length is 14 residues. Germline assignment: CDR1 GTSNPN and CDR2 SVGIG (reference sequence).

This clone showed up just once. The V and J genes are TRBV7-9 and TRBJ2-7; 7 nucleotides line up with TRBD1. This CDR3 is built from 12 residues. Germline lookup yields CDR1 SEHNR and CDR2 FQNEAQ (reference sequence). The ends lost 2 bases at V and 6 bases at J; junction bases unmatched: 1. The CDR3 sequence is CASSLRGLEQYF. The CDR3 DNA reads as TGTGCCAGCAGCTTAAGGGGGCTCGAGCAGTACTTC.

The rearrangement uses TRBV11-2 and TRBJ1-1; D is uncertain. Germline lookup yields CDR1 SGHAT and CDR2 FQNNGV. The V gene lost 0 bases and the J gene lost 6 bases, with 5 bases spanning the gap. This CDR3 region has 12 residues. CDR3 DNA sequence: TGTGCCAGCAGCTTAGATCTTGCTGAAGCTTTCTTT. This gives the protein CASSLDLAEAFF. The full variable domain, with the rest looked up from reference TRBV11-2 and TRBJ1-1, is EAGVAQSPRYKIIEKRQSVAFWCNPISGHATLYWYQQILGQGPKLLIQFQNNGVVDDSQLPKDRFSAERLKGVDSTLKIQPAKLEDSAVYLCASSLDLAEAFFGQGTRLTVV.

CDR3 residues: CAWSVPQDLGNTIYF. As DNA, the CDR3 is TGTGCCTGGAGTGTACCACAGGACCTCGGAAACACCATATATTTT. The rearrangement links TRBV30 to TRBJ1-3; tentatively, D is TRBD1 (5 bases). The V gene's germline CDR1 is GTSNPN and CDR2 SVGIG (reference sequence). The CDR3 has 15 residues. Between the trimmed V and J ends, which lost 0 bases and 4 bases, there was a span of 13 bases.

The CDR3 coding sequence is TGTGCCATCAGAGGACAGGGGATCACAAGGTCCTACAATGAGCAGTTCTTC. It is translated as CAIRGQGITRSYNEQFF. The chain couples TRBV10-3 to TRBJ2-1; 9 positions agree with TRBD1. The CDR3 length is 17 residues. Trimming removed 6 bases from V and 1 base from J; junction bases left unmatched: 10. The V gene's germline CDR1 is ENHRY and CDR2 SYGVKD.

This clone was counted once. J is TRBJ1-2 and V is TRBV21-1; the table's D call, TRBD1, has no DNA check behind it. TRBV21-1 is marked as a pseudogene. The CDR3 consists of 13 residues. The CDR3 sequence: CASSKVTGDGYTF. The CDR3 DNA sequence: TGTGCCAGCAGCAAAGTAACAGGAGATGGCTACACCTTC.

The V call is TRBV6-5, the J call TRBJ1-5; 9 nucleotides agree with TRBD1. CDR3 size: 14 residues. Germline values: CDR1 MNHEY, CDR2 SVGAGI. The junction had 3 bases not matched to a gene; V was cut back by 2 bases and J by 7 bases. This CDR3 is CASSYDRGWQPQHF. In DNA, the CDR3 is TGTGCCAGCAGTTACGACAGGGGGTGGCAGCCCCAGCATTTT.